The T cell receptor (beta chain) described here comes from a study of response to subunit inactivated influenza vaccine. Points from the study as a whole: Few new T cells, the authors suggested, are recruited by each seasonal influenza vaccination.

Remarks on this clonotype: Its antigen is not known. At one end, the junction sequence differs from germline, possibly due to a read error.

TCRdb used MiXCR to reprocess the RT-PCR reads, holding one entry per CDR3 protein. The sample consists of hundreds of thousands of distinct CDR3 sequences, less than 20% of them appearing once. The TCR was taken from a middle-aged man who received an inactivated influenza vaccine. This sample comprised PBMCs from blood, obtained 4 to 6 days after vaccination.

The chain's CDR3 is CASSFPGTSVGEQIF. CDR3 bases: TGTGCCAGCAGCTTCCCCGGGACTAGCGTAGGGGAGCAGATCTTC. The V gene is TRBV5-6, the J gene TRBJ2-1; 10 bases map to TRBD2. The CDR3 contains 15 residues. CDR1 and CDR2 from the germline V gene are SGHDT and YYEEEE.